The 7 T cell receptor beta chains in this list originate from one sample, sequenced in a study of naive and memory T cell subsets. Two oligonucleotides, mixed equimolar, formed the beta constant-region primer covering TRBC1 and TRBC2. Nested alpha and beta constant-region primers with the SP2 primer drove four PCR rounds on ligated cDNA. TCRdb analysed the UMI-ligation and nested PCR reads with MiXCR anew, one entry per CDR3 protein. This sample yields 95,000 to 150,000 distinct CDR3 sequences, of which around 35% are seen a single time; more than 0.8% belongs to the top ten. Source material: central memory CD4+ T cells from blood. These receptors originate from a human donor in good health.

This clonotype showed up just a few times. The chain is built from TRBV2 and TRBJ2-3, with 11 nucleotides matching TRBD2. V was clipped by 5 bases and J by 4 bases; unmatched bases: 5. Germline V CDR1 and CDR2: SNHLY, FYNNEI. This CDR3 has 15 residues. The CDR3 spells CASSSTSGRSDTQYF. DNA of the CDR3: TGTGCCAGCAGTTCAACTAGCGGGAGATCAGATACGCAGTATTTT. Looking up the rest from reference TRBV2 and TRBJ2-3 gives the full variable domain: EPEVTQTPSHQVTQMGQEVILRCVPISNHLYFYWYRQILGQKVEFLVSFYNNEISEKSEIFDDQFSVERPDGSNFTLKIRSTKLEDSAMYFCASSSTSGRSDTQYFGPGTRLTVL.

This chain links TRBV12-3 or TRBV12-4 with TRBJ2-1, with 7 bases identical to TRBD1. The junction had 10 bases not matched to a gene; V was cut back by 6 bases and J by 5 bases. The CDR3 has 15 residues. The CDR3 loop reads CASSLGTAANNEQFF. CDR3 nucleotide sequence: TGTGCCAGCAGCCTCGGGACAGCAGCCAACAATGAGCAGTTCTTC.

The rearrangement uses TRBV6-5 and TRBJ2-7; 8 bases match TRBD2. CDR1 is MNHEY and CDR2 is SVGAGI in the germline V gene. This CDR3 has 15 amino acids. V lost 5 bases, J lost 2 bases, and 8 bases stayed unmatched. The CDR3 DNA sequence: TGTGCCAGCAGTCTTCGGGAGGGGTCGACCTACGAGCAGTACTTC. Encoded protein: CASSLREGSTYEQYF.

This clonotype was observed a handful of times. The chain links TRBV3-1 to TRBJ2-2, with a weak D call TRBD2 (5 bases). Per the germline V gene, CDR1 is LGHDT and CDR2 is YNNKEL (reference sequence). This CDR3 is built from 13 residues. The V end lost 4 bases, the J end lost 5 bases, and 8 bases lay between the germline ends. The CDR3 bases are TGTGCCAGCAGCCGGACTTCTACCGGGGAGCTGTTTTTT. Its protein product is CASSRTSTGELFF.

This clonotype has only a few counts. CDR3 nucleotide sequence: TGTGCCAGCAGCCCCCTCGCTAGCGGGAGCAATGAGCAGTTCTTC. It codes for CASSPLASGSNEQFF. The rearrangement links TRBV5-5 to TRBJ2-1; 10 positions agree with TRBD2. Losses at the gene ends were 4 bases for V and 6 bases for J; bases not matched to a gene: 7. This CDR3 comprises 15 residues. Germline V gene data show CDR1 as SGHKS and CDR2 as YYEKEE (reference sequence).

The rearrangement links TRBV15 to TRBJ2-1; TRBD1 matches at 7 bases. Germline CDR1 LNHNV, CDR2 YYDKDF (reference sequence). Trimming removed 11 bases from V and 10 bases from J; junction bases left unmatched: 11. The CDR3 runs to 12 residues. CDR3 loop: CAASDRVGEQFF. The CDR3 nucleotides are TGTGCCGCCTCCGACAGGGTGGGGGAGCAGTTCTTC.

This chain uses TRBV28 with TRBJ1-5; D call uncertain. CDR3 length: 13 residues. V dropped 4 bases and J dropped 6 bases, with 10 bases sitting between them. From germline, CDR1 is MDHEN and CDR2 SYDVKM. The CDR3 DNA is TGTGCCAGCAGTTATGGGTGGAGTCAGCCCCAGCATTTT. This translates into CASSYGWSQPQHF. The whole variable domain, filled in from reference TRBV28 and TRBJ1-5, reads DVKVTQSSRYLVKRTGEKVFLECVQDMDHENMFWYRQDPGLGLRLIYFSYDVKMKEKGDIPEGYSVSREKKERFSLILESASTNQTSMYLCASSYGWSQPQHFGDGTRLSIL.